This TCR beta chain was captured by sequencing in a study of T cells after yellow fever vaccination. Findings and limits, study-wide: Abundant clonotypes from the bulk population could get into FACS-sorted repertoires as contaminants. Detected again after the booster were most primary-vaccination clones, at approximately 95% CD4 and nearly 90% CD8. The secondary response peaked faster, at day 5 versus 15, but was weaker.

The germline gives CDR1 SGHRS, CDR2 YFSETQ. The CDR3 runs 16 residues. V shed 1 base, J shed 0 bases, and the junction held 2 bases outside the gene matches. This clonotype was counted only a few times. Its antigen remains unknown. Generation of TCR cDNA used 5'RACE template switching (which added a universal primer site and UMIs). TCRdb called the 5' RACE reads again in MiXCR, with one record for every CDR3 protein. The sample lists about 580,000 distinct CDR3 sequences, 17% occurring once. The specimen comprised PBMCs, sampled about 5 days after the first yellow fever vaccination. The chain recombines TRBV5-1 with TRBJ1-4, with 8 bases lining up with TRBD1. This clonotype was sampled from a man aged 18 to 35 who received the YFV17D yellow fever vaccine. CDR3 sequence (DNA): TGCGCCAGCAGCTTGTCAGGGGGCACAACTAATGAAAAACTGTTTTTT. Amino acids: CASSLSGGTTNEKLFF.